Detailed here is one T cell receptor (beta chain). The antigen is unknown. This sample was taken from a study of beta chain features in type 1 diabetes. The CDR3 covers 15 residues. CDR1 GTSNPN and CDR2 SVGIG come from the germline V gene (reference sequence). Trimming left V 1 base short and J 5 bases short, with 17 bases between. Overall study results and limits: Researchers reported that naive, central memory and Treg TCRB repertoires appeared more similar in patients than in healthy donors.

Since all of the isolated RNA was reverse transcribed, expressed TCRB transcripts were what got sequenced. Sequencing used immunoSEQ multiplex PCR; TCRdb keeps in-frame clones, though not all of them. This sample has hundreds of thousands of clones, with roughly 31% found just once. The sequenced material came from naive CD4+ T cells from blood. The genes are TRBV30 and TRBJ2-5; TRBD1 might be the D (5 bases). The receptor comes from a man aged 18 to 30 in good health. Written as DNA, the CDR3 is TGTGCCTGGAGTGCATCTAACAGGCTGGGGGAGACCCAGTACTTC. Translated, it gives CAWSASNRLGETQYF.